This is a list of T cell receptor beta chains from one sample in a study of cytomegalovirus exposure and HLA in healthy donors. Assay: immunoSEQ multiplex PCR; the TCRdb copy retains only in-frame clones and omits some. The table has roughly 180,000 clones, approximately 80% seen once. The sample consisted of PBMCs. Receptors originate from a young woman in good health and CMV-seronegative. The CDR3 runs from the conserved cysteine through the conserved F or W.

CASSLVGGGAKNIQYF	TRBV11-2	16
CASSFPNSRDYNEQFF	TRBV28	16
CAWKGDQLQETQYF	TRBV30	14
CASSFWTRRGGEKLFF	TRBV5-4	16
CASSLWGDSNEQFF	TRBV27	14
CASSPNGLGTEEDTQYF	TRBV18	17
CASSLQGAGDEQYF	TRBV6-5	14
CASSLQEAGNTIYF	TRBV7-6	14
CASSPGGSSYEQYF	TRBV7-8	14
CASSETAGDTEAFF	TRBV6-1	14
CASRYRGARDASEAFF	TRBV2	16
CASSQDQVSGQETQYF	TRBV4-3	16
CASRHRAGELFF	TRBV7-2	12
CSVVIGGNTEAFF	TRBV29-1	13
CASRLRGEETQYF	TRBV2	13
CASSRGGTYEQYF	TRBV18	13
CATSRSGSYELGAYNEQFF	TRBV15	19
CASSSDGDSYEQYF	TRBV5-1	14
CASSQAGSAFGVGTGFSYEQYF	TRBV4-3	22
CASSLWLGAETQYF	TRBV27	14
CASSFSGHGNTGELFF	TRBV28	16
CASSLAQDPNEQYF	TRBV7-9	14
CASSGTGVETQYF	TRBV6-5	13
CASSPDPSANYGYTF	TRBV7-2	15
CASSLSYSQPQHF	TRBV27	13
CASSLPSSPLHF	TRBV2	12
CASSGLAEGGETQYF	TRBV2	15
CASSVTGQGPYEQYF	TRBV9	15
CASSPSQGRDGYTF	TRBV4-3	14
CASSYAGGGETQYF	TRBV6-6	14
CASSSRFSGNTIYF	TRBV6-5	14
CASRIGQGNNQPQHF	TRBV28	15
CASSLDASGYTF	TRBV7-9	12
CASSPQNTEAFF	TRBV28	12
CASSTEAGKVDTEAFF	TRBV19	16
CASSSRTSREQFF	TRBV9	13
CASTRQGYEQYF	TRBV5-5	12
CASNFRGFSYEQYF	TRBV28	14
CASSQPIAGGSTGELFF	TRBV4-3	17
CASAPGLAGPGQETQYF	TRBV27	17
CASSLGTSGLQETQYF	TRBV5-1	16
CASSFKAGGTDEQFF	TRBV28	15
CASSPTPGQGQEQYF	TRBV5-4	15
CATSRDRSSSYEQYF	TRBV15	15
CASSLRPVSGANVLTF	TRBV7-3	16
CASSPGGGTSGRNTGELFF	TRBV4-2	19
CASSSSRGVAGAKETQYF	TRBV5-1	18
CAWSTGVSNQPQHF	TRBV30	14
CASSLDPGQNTEAFF	TRBV7-6	15
CASSFGGEGDIQYF	TRBV28	14